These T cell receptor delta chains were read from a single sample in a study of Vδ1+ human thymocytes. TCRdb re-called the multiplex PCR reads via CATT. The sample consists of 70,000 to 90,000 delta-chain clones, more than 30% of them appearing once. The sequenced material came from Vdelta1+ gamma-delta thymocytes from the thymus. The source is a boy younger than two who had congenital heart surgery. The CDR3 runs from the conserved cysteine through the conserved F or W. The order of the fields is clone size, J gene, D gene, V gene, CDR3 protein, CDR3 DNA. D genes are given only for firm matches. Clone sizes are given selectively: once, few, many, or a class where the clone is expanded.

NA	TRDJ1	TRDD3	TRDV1	CALGEHLGILADKLIF	TGTGCTCTTGGGGAACACCTGGGGATACTGGCCGATAAACTCATCTTT
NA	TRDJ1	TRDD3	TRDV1	CALGDFLSSGGSDKLIF	TGTGCTCTTGGGGATTTCCTCTCCTCTGGGGGATCAGATAAACTCATCTTT
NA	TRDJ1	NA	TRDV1	CALGPMAETRTEGYGKLIF	TGTGCTCTTGGGCCTATGGCCGAAACCCGTACTGAGGGGTACGGTAAACTCATCTTT
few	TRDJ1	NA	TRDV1	CALGELSPTHPCQDKLIF	TGTGCTCTTGGGGAACTATCCCCTACGCATCCATGTCAGGATAAACTCATCTTT
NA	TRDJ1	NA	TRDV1	CALGPPANPPVLVTDKLIF	TGTGCTCTTGGGCCACCTGCGAATCCTCCGGTACTGGTAACCGATAAACTCATCTTT
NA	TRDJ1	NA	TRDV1	CALQNGGPSQYTDKLIF	TGTGCTCTCCAGAACGGGGGACCTTCCCAGTACACCGATAAACTCATCTTT
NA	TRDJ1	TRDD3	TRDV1	CALGESPQLRVGESYTDKLIF	TGTGCTCTTGGGGAATCCCCCCAACTTCGGGTGGGGGAGTCGTACACCGATAAACTCATCTTT
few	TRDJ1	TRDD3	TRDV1	CALGELCTGGYSTDKLIF	TGTGCTCTTGGGGAACTATGTACTGGGGGATACTCCACCGATAAACTCATCTTT
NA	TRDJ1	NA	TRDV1	CALGDQYCYTDKLIF	TGTGCTCTTGGGGACCAATACTGTTACACCGATAAACTCATCTTT
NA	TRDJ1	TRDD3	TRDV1	CALGERHWGTVADKLIF	TGTGCTCTTGGGGAACGGCACTGGGGGACGGTCGCCGATAAACTCATCTTT
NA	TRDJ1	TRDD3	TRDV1	CALGEPRLPQGLGDTRWGYTDKLIF	TGTGCTCTTGGGGAACCCCGCCTTCCTCAGGGACTGGGGGATACGCGGTGGGGGTACACCGATAAACTCATCTTT
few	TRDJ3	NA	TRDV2	CACDTPGRCSWDTRQMFF	TGTGCCTGTGACACTCCCGGACGGTGTAGCTGGGACACCCGACAGATGTTTTTC
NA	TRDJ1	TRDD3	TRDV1	CALGERWPVLGDRGTDKLIF	TGTGCTCTTGGGGAAAGATGGCCCGTACTGGGGGATAGAGGCACCGATAAACTCATCTTT
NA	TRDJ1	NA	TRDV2	CACVFQRPIWGRDTDKRIF	TGTGCCTGTGTTTTCCAAAGGCCTATATGGGGAAGGGACACCGATAAACGCATCTTT
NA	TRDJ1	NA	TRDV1	CALGEKAGASPLDKLIF	TGTGCTCTTGGGGAGAAGGCAGGGGCCTCTCCTCTCGATAAACTCATCTTT
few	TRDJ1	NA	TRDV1	CALGEPPPSPRFTDPPNTDKLIF	TGTGCTCTTGGGGAACCCCCGCCTTCCCCACGTTTCACCGACCCACCCAACACCGATAAACTCATCTTT
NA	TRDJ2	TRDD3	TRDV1	CALGEGGFGPLTAQLFF	TGTGCTCTTGGGGAAGGGGGATTTGGCCCTTTGACAGCACAACTCTTCTTT
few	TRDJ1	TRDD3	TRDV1	CALGERRTRTYVGDTCKLIF	TGTGCTCTTGGGGAACGCCGAACGCGGACCTACGTCGGGGATACTTGTAAACTCATCTTT
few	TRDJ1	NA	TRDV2	CACPGILPRPKYDTDKLIF	TGTGCCTGCCCTGGCATCCTCCCACGTCCCAAATACGACACCGATAAACTCATCTTT
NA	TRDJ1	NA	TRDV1	CALGERYLPRGDDKLIF	TGTGCTCTTGGGGAACGGTACCTCCCGAGGGGGGACGATAAACTCATCTTT
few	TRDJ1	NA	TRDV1	CALGGSLTHWVSDKLIF	TGTGCTCTTGGGGGTTCCCTGACCCACTGGGTGTCCGATAAACTCATCTTT
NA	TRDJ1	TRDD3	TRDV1	CALATAQTGADKLIF	TGTGCTCTTGCTACCGCCCAGACTGGGGCCGATAAACTCATCTTT
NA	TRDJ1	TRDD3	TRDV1	CALGRLPSLYWGTTDKLIF	TGTGCTCTTGGGAGACTACCCTCTCTCTACTGGGGGACCACCGATAAACTCATCTTT
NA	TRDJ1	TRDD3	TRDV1	CALGESLTAFITGGSRLIF	TGTGCTCTTGGGGAATCTTTGACGGCCTTTATTACTGGGGGGAGCAGGCTCATCTTT
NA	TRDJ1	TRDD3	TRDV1	CALGELLSWGIRSTDKLIF	TGTGCTCTTGGGGAACTCCTCAGTTGGGGGATACGTTCCACCGATAAACTCATCTTT
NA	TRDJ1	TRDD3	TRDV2	CACDTRTGGSPDDAKLIF	TGTGCCTGTGACACCCGTACTGGGGGATCCCCGGATGACGCTAAACTCATCTTT
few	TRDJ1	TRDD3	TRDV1	CALGESTALGDPPTDKLIF	TGTGCTCTTGGGGAATCGACTGCGCTGGGGGATCCTCCAACCGATAAACTCATCTTT
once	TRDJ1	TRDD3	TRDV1	CALGHRLSGSPRYWGIEGDKLIF	TGTGCTCTTGGGCATCGACTCTCCGGGAGCCCTCGGTACTGGGGGATAGAGGGGGATAAACTCATCTTT
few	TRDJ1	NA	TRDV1	CALGELTPEGPAYTDKLIF	TGTGCTCTTGGGGAACTGACCCCCGAGGGACCTGCGTACACCGATAAACTCATCTTT
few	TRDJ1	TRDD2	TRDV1	CALGAVLPTSGELIF	TGTGCTCTTGGGGCCGTGCTTCCTACTTCTGGGGAACTCATCTTT
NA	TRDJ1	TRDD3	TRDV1	CALGDLSPLTYWGILDKLIF	TGTGCTCTTGGGGATCTCTCCCCGCTGACGTACTGGGGGATACTCGATAAACTCATCTTT
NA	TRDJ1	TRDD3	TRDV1	CALGELCATGGMYTDKLIF	TGTGCTCTTGGGGAACTCTGTGCTACTGGGGGAATGTACACCGATAAACTCATCTTT
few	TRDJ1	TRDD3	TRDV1	CALGENWGIQRGPYTDKLIF	TGTGCTCTTGGGGAAAACTGGGGGATACAAAGGGGCCCATACACCGATAAACTCATCTTT
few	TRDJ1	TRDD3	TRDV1	CALGELVPSFGWGYTLYTDKLIF	TGTGCTCTTGGGGAACTAGTACCCTCTTTCGGCTGGGGATACACCCTTTACACCGATAAACTCATCTTT
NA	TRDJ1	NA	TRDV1	CALGELGPRRTDKLIF	TGTGCTCTTGGGGAACTCGGTCCCCGTCGGACCGATAAACTCATCTTT
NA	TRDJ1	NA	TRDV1	CALGDNGLGWEVLIF	TGTGCTCTTGGGGACAACGGCCTAGGCTGGGAAGTACTCATCTTT
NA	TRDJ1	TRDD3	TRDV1	CALGEPEKWGIGGPVYGEFPPLNKLIF	TGTGCTCTTGGGGAACCCGAAAAGTGGGGGATCGGGGGCCCTGTTTATGGAGAGTTCCCCCCCCTGAATAAACTCATCTTT
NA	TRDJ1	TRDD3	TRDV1	CALGELGWGIRVFDTDKLIF	TGTGCTCTTGGGGAACTGGGTTGGGGGATACGTGTGTTTGACACCGATAAACTCATCTTT
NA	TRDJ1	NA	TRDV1	CALGERGKPFGNYTDKLIF	TGTGCTCTTGGGGAACGGGGAAAACCCTTCGGGAACTACACCGATAAACTCATCTTT
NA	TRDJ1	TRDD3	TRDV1	CALGRGIHEGDAPLIF	TGTGCTCTTGGGCGGGGGATACATGAGGGAGACGCGCCACTCATCTTT
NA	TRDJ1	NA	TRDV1	CALGELIADKLIF	TGTGCTCTTGGGGAGCTTATCGCCGATAAACTCATCTTT
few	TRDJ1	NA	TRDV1	CALGADLGARTDKLIF	TGTGCTCTTGGGGCCGACCTGGGCGCTCGGACCGATAAACTCATCTTT
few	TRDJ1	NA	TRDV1	CALGELITDKLIF	TGTGCTCTTGGGGAACTAATCACCGATAAACTCATCTTT